Here is one T cell receptor beta chain with its context. The antigen it binds to is not known. Per-base qualities were not stored, and no clone one base away is much larger. The protocol used for the library was the immunoSEQ multiplex PCR assay. For the multiplex PCR, a mixture combining 60 forward primers for TCR Vbeta segments and 13 reverse primers for TCR Jbeta segments was used. Amplification of the CDR3 region of rearranged TCR beta genes was performed with a multiplex PCR assay on genomic DNA. The Illumina HiSeq System was used to sequence the amplified TCR beta libraries as 87-base-pair reads. The original pipeline was this. In a later analysis, tens of millions of unique TCR beta chains were counted across the roughly 670 repertoires, and roughly 11 million of these chains were shared by at least two donors. Raw reads were error-corrected and collapsed into unique sequences with a nearest-neighbor algorithm that merged closely related sequences to remove PCR and sequencing errors. CDR3 sequences were aligned to IMGT reference sequences to assign V, D and J gene segments. For a sequence to be retained, a match of at least six nucleotides to both a V gene segment and a J gene segment was required. Rearrangements were classified as productive when the CDR3 lacked stop codons and remained in frame with V and J, and all other rearrangements were classified as non-productive. Following IMGT convention, CDR3 was defined as the stretch from the second conserved V-encoded cysteine to the conserved J-encoded phenylalanine. The earlier analysis of roughly 590 of the donors excluded sequences that lacked an unambiguous match to a single V gene segment. An earlier analysis of fewer than 750 of the donors called V segments functional above 56.7% productive rearrangements and segregating when the between-donor standard deviation exceeded 5%. A statistical classification framework was developed to diagnose cytomegalovirus status using the catalog of TCR beta chain sequences. V and J gene assignment, in a later analysis, came from comparing TCR nucleotide sequences with IMGT/GENE-DB human TR gene sequences. In a later analysis, CDR3 sequences and most-parsimonious VDJ recombination scenarios were assigned using the TCRdist pipeline. In a later analysis, every TCR beta chain was defined by the combination of its CDR3 amino acid sequence and its V-gene family, and reads without a unique V-gene family were dropped. A later analysis removed roughly 590 highly shared, low-generation-probability nucleotide sequences to deal with suspected cross-contamination and a sequencing artifact. A later analysis calculated a clonal expansion index for each public chain from normalized within-repertoire ranks of inferred template counts. In a later analysis, generation probabilities were computed with a VDJ recombination model fitted to out-of-frame rearrangements, and the resulting probabilities were checked against IGoR. In a later analysis, hypergeometric tests were used to score TCR-TCR, TCR-HLA and TCR-CMV co-occurrence, with a repertoire-size bias correction applied to TCR pairs. False discovery rates were estimated in a later analysis by permuting HLA or CMV assignments 20 times. In a later analysis, co-occurring TCRs were grouped using DBSCAN, with TCRdist sequence similarity added in when clustering inside HLA-allele-positive subsets. For co-occurrence clustering, repertoires with fewer than 30,000 or more than 120,000 public chains were excluded, along with a handful of repertoires with anomalous nucleotide sharing. Not all clones reach the TCRdb copy of this immuneACCESS table, which keeps in-frame sequences only. Checked studies attribute under half of the gap to unresolved V genes and leave the rest unexplained. That table gives V, J and clone size, and the DNA gave D and trimming. This sample gives over 95,000 clones in total; roughly 69% of them show up just once. The top ten constitute more than 2% of the sample.

The cohort consisted of 600 to 700 healthy bone marrow donors. All cohort members were sampled while nominally healthy, although unrecorded immune exposures were likely present. Of the 550 to 750 cohort members, about 280 had positive CMV serostatus and just over 350 had negative CMV serostatus, and CMV serostatus was not recorded for the donor. Every donor gave a peripheral blood sample, and the peripheral blood mononuclear cells from that sample were used for TCR beta sequencing. The Qiagen DNeasy Blood Extraction Kit was used to extract genomic DNA from the blood cell samples. The sample is drawn from a study of cytomegalovirus exposure and HLA in healthy donors (dated by TCRdb to the late 2010s). Background on the whole study: An earlier analysis of several hundred of the donors reported 250 to 300 Gb of sequence data and 117 million unique TCR beta sequences from 150 million to 200 million T cells. About 300 gigabases of sequencing data and about 92 million unique TCR sequences made up an early release that covered nearly 650 HLA-typed donors. Among the roughly 390 genotyped donors, around 81% belonged to the genetic ancestry cluster associated with self-reported Caucasian donors. The study aimed to test whether signatures of past pathogen exposure could be identified by cataloging public T cell receptors. The T cell repertoires of 666 subjects were profiled by immunosequencing and related to cytomegalovirus serostatus. A separate validation cohort of 100 to 150 different subjects was used in addition to the roughly 640-subject first cohort. The study combined high-throughput TCR immunosequencing, statistical association of individual TCRs with disease status, and machine learning to predict cytomegalovirus infection status. To study patterns of TCR occurrence, a later analysis re-analyzed previously published TCR beta repertoires from 666 donors and added high-resolution HLA genotyping. Rather than using new phenotypic data, the later analysis identified candidate immune exposures from TCR beta sequences and from how often those sequences occurred across donors. In an earlier analysis of roughly 540 of the donors, high-throughput TCR beta sequencing was used to judge whether each TCR beta V gene segment behaved as functional or pseudogenic. Donor age, sex, ethnicity and CMV serostatus were compiled alongside the repertoire data. In a later genetic analysis, genome-wide SNP genotypes for 398 of the 666 donors were used, and that subset was treated as a discovery cohort. All discovery cohort repertoires had been generated on a single sequencing platform. HLA typing included class I and class II loci at four-digit resolution. The number of donors typed differed by locus, with 629-630 for A, B, C, DRB1 and DQB1, more than 500 for DQA1, approximately 570 for DPA1, and about 450 for DPB1. About 5 DR-DQ haplotypes were handled as single units for association and clustering, since linkage in the cohort was strong. Across 398 genotyped donors of the cohort, an average of approximately 200,000 unique TCR beta nucleotide sequences per donor were sequenced, and 15% to 20% of those sequences were non-productive. General study outcomes and caveats: Strong co-occurrence of HLA alleles, especially DR and DQ, made assigning TCR associations to individual alleles difficult. A group of highly shared sequence variants was considered likely to be a technical artifact of the sequencing pipeline. Because HLA typing was missing for some donors at each locus, association tests included only the typed subset. This cohort had only TCR beta chains sequenced, and the lack of alpha or paired-chain data limited which features could be detected. In vitro tests confirmed that three of the cytomegalovirus-associated TCR beta chains recognize cytomegalovirus antigens. According to a later analysis, most CMV-associated TCR beta chains appeared to be HLA-restricted, and the HLA associations seemed to be driven largely by CMV exposure. A later analysis reported that several top co-occurrence clusters appeared linked to parvovirus B19, influenza, CMV and Epstein-Barr virus. V-gene and J-gene trimming of TCR beta chains was associated with a missense DCLRE1C variant in a later genetic analysis, and the association was replicated in an independent cohort. A later analysis associated some 17,000 TCR beta sequences with specific HLA alleles at a false discovery rate of 0.05. In a later genetic analysis, fewer N-insertions in productive TCRs were reported among donors in an Asian-associated ancestry cluster than the roughly 700-donor mean. A later analysis found that HLA-associated TCR beta chains were more clonally expanded and had lower generation probabilities than equally common non-associated chains. A total of 150 to 200 TCR beta chains were listed by the study as associated with cytomegalovirus. Cytomegalovirus status was reported to be diagnosed by the classifier with high specificity and sensitivity in both the original and validation cohorts. According to the authors, the approach could potentially be generalized to other disease states and immunological phenotypes. Most TCR sequences were observed very rarely across donors, whereas some public TCRs were present in many individuals. Roughly uniform sequencing depth across donors was assumed in presence/absence analyses, although this assumption may not hold. The 87-base-pair reads could not distinguish some IMGT-functional V segments, including TRBV6-2 and TRBV6-3, so those segments were excluded. CMV serostatus was the only immune exposure information available for the cohort. A further reported finding was that TCR beta sequences accurately predicted the HLA-A and HLA-B alleles for most subjects in the first cohort. Linkage disequilibrium might explain the correlated functional status among segregating V segments, but an unknown experimental factor could not be excluded. Because counts were too low, 15 to 20 rarely observed V segments, including chromosome 9 orphons, were excluded from the earlier analysis of 587 of the donors. In a later analysis, TCR association rates were found to vary across HLA loci, with the most associated TCRs seen for DRB1 alleles and the fewest for HLA-C alleles. In an earlier analysis of 587 of the donors, most TCR beta V segments appeared in productive rearrangements about 90% or about 30% of the time, broadly matching IMGT annotations.

Counted from cysteine to phenylalanine, this CDR3 has 15 amino acids. Here the CDR3 DNA is all that survives: 45 bases in frame from base 1. The germline V end is reduced by 4 bases and the J end by 9 bases; junction bases left unmatched: 9. CDR1 SGHRS and CDR2 YFSETQ are derived from the germline V gene. This TCR was sampled from a human donor in good health. The V and J segments used are TRBV5-1 and TRBJ2-1, and 11 bases in between align with TRBD2. Sequenced material: PBMCs. Read as DNA, the sequence is TGCGCCAGCAGCCAGACTAGCGGGGTCTTTAGTGAGCAGTTCTTC. Its amino acids are CASSQTSGVFSEQFF.